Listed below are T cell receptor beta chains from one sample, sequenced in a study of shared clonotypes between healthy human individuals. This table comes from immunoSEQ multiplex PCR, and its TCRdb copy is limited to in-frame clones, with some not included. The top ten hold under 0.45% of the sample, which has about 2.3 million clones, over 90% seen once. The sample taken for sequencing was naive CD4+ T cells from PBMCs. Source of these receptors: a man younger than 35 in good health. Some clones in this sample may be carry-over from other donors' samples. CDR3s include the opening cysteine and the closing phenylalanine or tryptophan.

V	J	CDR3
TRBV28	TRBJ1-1	CASSSRQGPYMNTEAFF
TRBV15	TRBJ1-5	CATSRDGREGNQPQHF
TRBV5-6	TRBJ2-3	CASSGSTDTQYF
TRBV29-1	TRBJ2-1	CSVPSGSSSYNEQFF
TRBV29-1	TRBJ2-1	CSVAQDNEQFF
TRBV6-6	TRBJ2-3	CASSYVLDRFTDTQYF
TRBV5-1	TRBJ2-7	CASSLDPSRRQYISEQYF
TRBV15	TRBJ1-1	CATSWRTNTEAFF
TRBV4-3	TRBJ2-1	CASSQDLSGAGGRYEQFF
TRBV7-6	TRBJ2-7	CASSYVRDRITHEQYF
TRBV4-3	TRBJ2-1	CASSRWDPNLDTGEQFF
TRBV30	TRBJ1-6	CAWSVRILSPLHF
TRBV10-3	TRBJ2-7	CAISEEGGHPRYEQYF
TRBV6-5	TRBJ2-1	CASSLFGNEQFF
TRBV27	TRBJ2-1	CASSSPVTGRLYNEQFF
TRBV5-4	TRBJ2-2	CASSRGLAGGPEGGELFF
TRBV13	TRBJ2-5	CASSLLAGTGETQYF
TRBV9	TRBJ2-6	CASSVEFRGQPLSGANVLTF
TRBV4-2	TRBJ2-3	CASSPLVGLAASTDTQYF
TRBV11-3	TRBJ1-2	CASSLDGQRYTF